Listed here are 24 T cell receptor beta chains from one sample, sequenced in a study of CD8 T cells in Susac syndrome. The authors reverse transcribed about 0.5 to 1 ug RNA with random hexamers. TCRdb reanalysed the immunoSEQ multiplex PCR reads using MiXCR and keeps one entry per CDR3 protein. The sample records over 130,000 distinct CDR3 sequences, roughly 94% being singletons. The sequenced sample was CD4+ T cells from PBMCs. The source is a human donor with Susac syndrome.

This clonotype has a single count. The genes are TRBV11-2 and TRBJ2-5; possible D gene TRBD1, 6 bases. Germline V gene lookup returns CDR1 SGHAT and CDR2 FQNNGV. The V end was cut by 4 bases, the J end by 5 bases, with 17 bases between. The CDR3 is 15 residues long. CDR3 DNA: TGTGCCAGCAGCTCGCGTCTTGGGGGCGTGGAGACCCAGTACTTC. Translated, it gives CASSSRLGGVETQYF.

The genes are TRBV9 and TRBJ2-5; D is possibly TRBD2 (5 bases). Germline V gives CDR1 SGDLS, CDR2 YYNGEE. V lost 3 bases, J lost 5 bases, and 11 bases lay in between. The CDR3 contains 13 residues. In DNA, the CDR3 is TGTGCCAGCAGCGAGGGAGCGGCGGAGACCCAGTACTTC. Its protein product is CASSEGAAETQYF.

J is TRBJ1-4 and V is TRBV20-1; D gene unclear. The CDR3 is 15 residues long. Trimming took 0 bases from V and 5 from J, leaving 13 bases between them. Germline CDR1 DFQATT, CDR2 SNEGSKA (reference sequence). The CDR3 DNA sequence: TGCAGTGCTAGAGATCATCGGGAGAACAATGAAAAACTGTTTTTT. It encodes CSARDHRENNEKLFF.

The chain combines TRBV21-1 with TRBJ2-3; the D call of TRBD2 is as the table states it, not checked on the DNA. TRBV21-1 is labeled a pseudogene. This CDR3 region has 15 residues. The CDR3: CASSNRLAPTDTQYF. CDR3 coding DNA: TGTGCCAGCAGCAACAGACTAGCGCCCACAGATACGCAGTATTTT.

The V and J genes are TRBV25-1 and TRBJ1-1; 8 nucleotides line up with TRBD1. The V gene's germline CDR1 is MGHDK and CDR2 SYGVNS. The CDR3 length is 16 residues. Trimming removed 1 base from V and 0 bases from J; junction bases left unmatched: 4. The CDR3 protein is CASSELHRGMNTEAFF. CDR3 nucleotide sequence: TGTGCCAGCAGTGAATTACACAGGGGGATGAACACTGAAGCTTTCTTT.

The chain recombines TRBV29-1 with TRBJ2-7, with D perhaps assigned TRBD1 or TRBD2 (5 bases each). Trimming shortened V by 4 bases and J by 7 bases, and 17 bases separated the two germline ends. The CDR3 length is 13 residues. Germline loops: CDR1 SQVTM, CDR2 ANQGSEA. Written as DNA, the CDR3 is TGCAGCGTTGGCCGGGACGGCTACGGGGAGCAGTACTTC. Protein sequence: CSVGRDGYGEQYF.

The sample holds one count of this clonotype. The rearrangement uses TRBV3-1 and TRBJ2-7; unclear D gene. The V end was cut by 0 bases, the J end by 3 bases, with 3 bases between. The CDR3 totals 12 residues. Looked up from germline, CDR1 is LGHDT and CDR2 is YNNKEL (reference sequence). The CDR3 DNA reads as TGTGCCAGCAGCCAAGATCACTACGAGCAGTACTTC. This translates into CASSQDHYEQYF.

The chain combines TRBV7-2 with TRBJ2-7; no definite D call. V dropped 1 base and J dropped 2 bases, with 6 bases sitting between them. This CDR3 has 13 amino acids. CDR1 is SGHTA and CDR2 is FQGNSA in the germline V gene. CDR3 sequence: CASSLEATYEQYF. The CDR3 DNA reads TGTGCCAGCAGCTTAGAGGCCACCTACGAGCAGTACTTC.

V and J are TRBV7-9 and TRBJ2-1; D is possibly TRBD2 (7 bases). Between the trimmed V and J ends, which lost 2 bases and 6 bases, there was a span of 11 bases. Germline V CDR1 and CDR2: SEHNR, FQNEAQ (reference sequence). The CDR3 length is 14 residues. Written as DNA, the CDR3 is TGTGCCAGCAGCTTATCCGGGGGGCTCAATGAGCAGTTCTTC. Translating gives CASSLSGGLNEQFF.

The chain has TRBV7-8 and TRBJ2-1; 12 bases agree with TRBD2. The V and J ends lost 5 bases and 6 bases, in that order; junction bases with no gene match: 5. In germline, CDR1 is SGHVS, CDR2 FQNEAQ. The CDR3 consists of 15 residues. The CDR3 protein is CASSTGLAGFNEQFF. The CDR3 bases are TGTGCCAGCAGCACGGGACTAGCGGGTTTCAATGAGCAGTTCTTC.

This clonotype has only a few counts. This chain links TRBV11-2 with TRBJ2-7; 8 bases are a match to TRBD2. V was clipped by 4 bases and J by 4 bases; unmatched bases: 15. CDR3 length: 17 residues. Germline V gene sequence: CDR1 SGHAT, CDR2 FQNNGV. The CDR3 DNA reads as TGTGCCAGCAGCTCCCTCCGGGGGGGGAGGGACTCGTACGAGCAGTACTTC. Protein product: CASSSLRGGRDSYEQYF. Full variable domain (rest looked up from reference TRBV11-2 and TRBJ2-7): EAGVAQSPRYKIIEKRQSVAFWCNPISGHATLYWYQQILGQGPKLLIQFQNNGVVDDSQLPKDRFSAERLKGVDSTLKIQPAKLEDSAVYLCASSSLRGGRDSYEQYFGPGTRLTVT.

This rearrangement joins TRBV29-1 to TRBJ2-5; TRBD1 or TRBD2 may be the D gene (5 bases each). This CDR3 region has 11 residues. The ends were cut back, 7 bases at V and 7 bases at J, with 13 bases in the middle. CDR1 and CDR2 from the germline V gene are SQVTM and ANQGSEA. The CDR3 DNA sequence: TGCAGCGACGGGACGGGTTCGACCCAGTACTTC. Translated: CSDGTGSTQYF.

This chain uses TRBV29-1 with TRBJ2-1; TRBD2 agrees at 9 bases. This CDR3 has 16 amino acids. Germline CDR1 SQVTM, CDR2 ANQGSEA. J was trimmed by 0 bases and V by 3 bases; bases with no gene match: 6. The CDR3 nucleotides read TGCAGCGTTGAGGGCCTAGCGGGGAGCTCCTACAATGAGCAGTTCTTC. Amino acids: CSVEGLAGSSYNEQFF.

A single count supports this clonotype. The chain recombines TRBV15 with TRBJ2-5; 7 positions agree with TRBD1. The CDR3 sequence is 13 residues long. The J segment lost 5 bases and the V segment lost 5 bases, leaving 5 bases of the junction unmatched. CDR1 LNHNV and CDR2 YYDKDF come from the germline V gene (reference sequence). As DNA, the CDR3 is TGTGCCACCAGCCACGACAGGGCGGAGACCCAGTACTTC. Translated: CATSHDRAETQYF.

V is TRBV12-3 or TRBV12-4 and J is TRBJ2-3; 8 bases line up with TRBD1. The CDR3 covers 16 residues. V gave up 3 bases and J gave up 5 bases; unmatched junction bases: 10. CDR3 in DNA: TGTGCCAGCAGTTTGGGCGGGTCAGGGGGCCAAGATACGCAGTATTTT. Encoded protein: CASSLGGSGGQDTQYF.

This rearrangement joins TRBV20-1 to TRBJ2-4, with D possibly being TRBD1 or TRBD2 (7 bases each). Trimming stripped 6 bases from V and 5 bases from J, with 14 bases between. The germline V gene has CDR1 DFQATT and CDR2 SNEGSKA (reference sequence). The CDR3 has 13 amino acids. Here the CDR3 reads CSALQGRENIQYF. The CDR3 nucleotides are TGCAGTGCGCTACAGGGGAGGGAAAACATTCAGTACTTC.

The genes are TRBV19 and TRBJ2-4; 10 bases map to TRBD1. Germline CDR1 is LNHDA and CDR2 is SQIVND (reference sequence). The V segment lost 5 bases and the J segment 7 bases; nucleotides outside the gene matches: 5. The CDR3 totals 14 residues. The chain's CDR3 is CASSPTGGRNIQYF. The CDR3 DNA is TGTGCCAGTAGTCCGACAGGGGGCAGGAACATTCAGTACTTC.

The chain links TRBV28 to TRBJ1-4; D is undetermined. V dropped 6 bases and J dropped 5 bases, with 4 bases sitting between them. Germline V gene sequence: CDR1 MDHEN, CDR2 SYDVKM. The CDR3 runs 11 residues. The CDR3 reads CASSLNEKLFF. In DNA, the CDR3 is TGTGCCAGCAGCCTAAATGAAAAACTGTTTTTT.

This clonotype was recorded once. This chain uses TRBV30 with TRBJ2-7, with TRBD1 identical over 7 bases. Germline assignment: CDR1 GTSNPN and CDR2 SVGIG (reference sequence). The CDR3 contains 12 residues. The V gene end was trimmed by 2 bases and the J gene end by 5 bases; junction bases not matched to a gene: 3. The CDR3 DNA reads as TGTGCCTGGAGTAGAGGGACAGACGAGCAGTACTTC. It codes for CAWSRGTDEQYF.

The chain recombines TRBV5-6 with TRBJ1-2; maybe TRBD1 (5 bases). The CDR3 is made up of 14 amino acids. Germline V CDR1 and CDR2: SGHDT, YYEEEE. The V and J ends lost 6 bases and 8 bases respectively, with 20 bases between them. The CDR3 nucleotides read TGTGCCAGCAACTCTGGGGCCTCAGGGTGGGGCTACACCTTC. It is translated as CASNSGASGWGYTF.

The chain is built from TRBV30 and TRBJ1-2; D may be TRBD1 (5 bases). This CDR3 region has 13 residues. Trimming pared 2 bases from V and 3 bases from J, leaving 10 bases between. Germline CDR1 reads GTSNPN; CDR2 reads SVGIG (reference sequence). The CDR3: CAWSPGTDYGYTF. As DNA, the CDR3 is TGTGCCTGGAGTCCCGGGACGGACTATGGCTACACCTTC.

V usage is TRBV30 and J usage is TRBJ2-3, with D hard to call. The germline CDR1 and CDR2 sequences are GTSNPN and SVGIG (reference sequence). This CDR3 has 14 residues. V gave up 5 bases and J gave up 1 base, with 13 bases separating them. Here the CDR3 reads CAWGRRAGTDTQYF. CDR3 nucleotides: TGTGCCTGGGGTCGCCGCGCGGGCACAGATACGCAGTATTTT.

The rearrangement links TRBV6-4 to TRBJ2-7; the D gene is possibly TRBD2 (6 bases). Germline V gene data show CDR1 as MRHNA and CDR2 as SNTAGT. CDR3 length: 11 amino acids. With 7 bases removed from V and 5 bases from J, the gap between germline ends came to 9 bases. The CDR3 reads CASTAGDEQYF. The CDR3 bases are TGTGCCAGCACAGCGGGCGACGAGCAGTACTTC.

This clonotype has more than one count but fewer than ten. The CDR3 DNA follows: TGTGCCAGCAGCCCGAGTCCGGGGGGCCGAGATACGCAGTATTTT. This translates into CASSPSPGGRDTQYF. The chain employs TRBV4-2 and TRBJ2-3; a possible D gene is TRBD2 (7 bases). The length of the CDR3 is 15 residues. V dropped 4 bases and J dropped 5 bases, with 16 bases sitting between them. Germline V gives CDR1 LGHNA, CDR2 YNFKEQ.